These T cell receptor beta chains were read from a single sample in a study of blood T cell repertoires in COVID-19. Assay: immunoSEQ multiplex PCR; the TCRdb copy retains only in-frame clones and omits some. The sample has fewer than 100,000 clones; around nine tenths are singletons. What was sequenced was peripheral blood. The receptors were sampled from a man aged 45-65 years with acute or convalescent COVID-19. The CDR3 runs from the conserved cysteine through the conserved F or W. A D gene is named only where the DNA matches it firmly. Size tells how often a clone was seen (once, few, many) or the class of an expanded clone, and some rows leave it out.

>NA|TRBV5-1|TRBJ1-1|NA
CASRRQTETEAFF
TGCGCCAGCAGAAGACAGACGGAAACTGAAGCTTTCTTT
>NA|TRBV18|TRBJ2-5|few
CASSPRGSQETQYF
TGTGCCAGCTCACCCCGAGGATCGCAAGAGACCCAGTACTTC
>TRBD1|TRBV4-2|TRBJ1-3|NA
CASSQEGTGGNTIYF
TGTGCCAGCAGCCAAGAAGGGACAGGGGGAAACACCATATATTTT
>NA|TRBV5-5|TRBJ2-3|NA
CASSRQSDTQYF
TGTGCCAGCAGCCGACAGTCAGATACGCAGTATTTT
>NA|TRBV19|TRBJ1-1|NA
CASIRESKAFF
TGTGCCAGTATTCGGGAGTCGAAAGCTTTCTTT
>NA|TRBV19|TRBJ1-5|NA
CASSYFGREVSQPQHF
TGTGCCAGTAGCTATTTCGGCCGGGAGGTCAGTCAGCCCCAGCATTTT
>TRBD1|TRBV18|TRBJ1-2|NA
CASSPGTGEGYTF
TGTGCCAGCTCACCAGGGACAGGGGAAGGCTACACCTTC
>TRBD1|TRBV4-1|TRBJ1-2|once
CASSRFRDSSNYGYTF
TGCGCCAGCAGCCGGTTCCGGGACAGCTCTAACTATGGCTACACCTTC
>TRBD2|TRBV2|TRBJ2-1|NA
CASSVLAGGTNEQFF
TGTGCCAGCAGTGTACTAGCGGGAGGGACCAATGAGCAGTTCTTC
>NA|TRBV7-9|TRBJ2-6|NA
CASSNSGANVLTF
TGTGCCAGCAGTAACTCTGGGGCCAACGTCCTGACTTTC
>NA|TRBV19|TRBJ1-5|few
CASSIDGGMESNQPQHF
TGTGCCAGTAGTATCGACGGGGGTATGGAGAGCAATCAGCCCCAGCATTTT
>NA|TRBV5-1|TRBJ2-7|NA
CASSPWSEGGSYEQYF
TGCGCCAGCAGCCCCTGGTCGGAGGGAGGTTCCTACGAGCAGTACTTC
>TRBD2|TRBV6-4|TRBJ2-1|NA
CASSAGTTYNEQFF
TGTGCCAGCAGTGCTGGGACTACTTACAATGAGCAGTTCTTC
>TRBD1|TRBV7-2|TRBJ1-2|few
CASSLASATGLYGYTF
TGTGCCAGCAGCTTAGCGTCTGCGACAGGGCTCTATGGCTACACCTTC
>NA|TRBV4-1|TRBJ1-5|NA
CASSQAEYSNQPQHF
TGCGCCAGCAGCCAAGCAGAATATAGCAATCAGCCCCAGCATTTT
>TRBD2|TRBV2|TRBJ2-1|NA
CASSEDGGLAVNEQFF
TGTGCCAGCAGTGAAGATGGGGGACTAGCGGTCAATGAGCAGTTCTTC
>NA|TRBV11-2|TRBJ2-4|NA
CASSSTLGLAKNIQYF
TGTGCCAGCAGCTCTACACTAGGGCTAGCCAAAAACATTCAGTACTTC
>NA|TRBV7-2|TRBJ2-7|NA
CASSRGGLPTYEQYF
TGTGCCAGCAGCCGTGGGGGACTTCCGACCTACGAGCAGTACTTC
>TRBD2|TRBV5-6|TRBJ2-1|NA
CASIVGLAGPYNEQFF
TGTGCCAGCATCGTGGGACTAGCGGGGCCGTACAATGAGCAGTTCTTC
>NA|TRBV19|TRBJ2-7|NA
CASSSYHEQYF
TGTGCCAGTAGTAGTTATCACGAGCAGTACTTC
>NA|TRBV4-1|TRBJ1-1|once
CASSWGNRGNTEAFF
TGCGCCAGCAGCTGGGGAAATCGGGGGAACACTGAAGCTTTCTTT
>NA|TRBV7-9|TRBJ1-4|NA
CASSLTISNEKLFF
TGTGCCAGCAGCTTAACAATCTCTAATGAAAAACTGTTTTTT
>TRBD2|TRBV5-8|TRBJ2-5|once
CASSRARLAGGETQYF
TGTGCCAGCAGCCGGGCGCGGCTAGCGGGAGGAGAGACCCAGTACTTC
>TRBD1|TRBV2|TRBJ1-5|NA
CASSSFASGTGYQPQHF
TGTGCCAGCAGCTCATTTGCCTCCGGGACAGGGTACCAGCCCCAGCATTTT
>TRBD2|TRBV5-8|TRBJ2-1|NA
CASSKGLAGENEQFF
TGTGCCAGCAGCAAGGGACTAGCGGGGGAAAATGAGCAGTTCTTC
>TRBD1|TRBV7-9|TRBJ2-1|once
CASSKERQGAKRNEQFF
TGTGCCAGCAGCAAAGAAAGACAGGGGGCTAAACGCAATGAGCAGTTCTTC
>NA|TRBV2|TRBJ2-3|NA
CASKAGLSTDTQYF
TGTGCCAGCAAGGCAGGGCTTTCCACAGATACGCAGTATTTT
>NA|TRBV11-3|TRBJ2-6|NA
CASSLAGWARAGANVLTF
TGTGCCAGCTCTCTCGCGGGGTGGGCAAGAGCTGGGGCCAACGTCCTGACTTTC
>NA|TRBV5-1|TRBJ2-7|NA
CASSLNPGPAWEQYF
TGCGCCAGCAGCTTGAACCCAGGCCCCGCATGGGAGCAGTACTTC
>NA|TRBV11-3|TRBJ1-1|NA
CASSRNRAKAFF
TGTGCCAGCAGCAGAAACAGGGCTAAAGCTTTCTTT
>NA|TRBV5-4|TRBJ1-1|NA
CASSPRQENTEAFF
TGTGCCAGCAGCCCCCGACAGGAAAACACTGAAGCTTTCTTT
>TRBD2|TRBV7-2|TRBJ2-3|NA
CASSLGTSGLTDTQYF
TGTGCCAGCAGCCTCGGGACTAGCGGACTCACAGATACGCAGTATTTT
>NA|TRBV6-5|TRBJ1-2|NA
CASQPYTGFYGYTF
TGTGCCAGCCAACCCTACACAGGATTCTATGGCTACACCTTC
>NA|TRBV10-1|TRBJ1-5|NA
CASSEYRGFNQPQHF
TGCGCCAGCAGTGAGTATCGGGGATTCAATCAGCCCCAGCATTTT
>NA|TRBV28|TRBJ2-1|NA
CASKPRGKGVNEQFF
TGTGCCAGCAAACCCAGGGGCAAAGGGGTCAATGAGCAGTTCTTC
>NA|TRBV9|TRBJ2-2|NA
CASSVASPGELFF
TGTGCCAGCAGCGTGGCTAGCCCCGGGGAGCTGTTTTTT
>TRBD2|TRBV4-2|TRBJ2-5|NA
CASSQGGGETQYF
TGTGCCAGCAGCCAAGGCGGGGGAGAGACCCAGTACTTC
>NA|TRBV30|TRBJ2-1|NA
CAWSVDGGPYNEQFF
TGTGCCTGGAGTGTGGACGGGGGGCCCTACAATGAGCAGTTCTTC
>NA|TRBV7-9|TRBJ1-1|few
CASSPWGQNTEAFF
TGTGCCAGCAGCCCCTGGGGACAGAACACTGAAGCTTTCTTT
>NA|TRBV7-6|TRBJ2-2|NA
CASSALGEVTGELFF
TGTGCCAGCAGCGCTCTTGGAGAGGTCACCGGGGAGCTGTTTTTT
>TRBD1|TRBV15|TRBJ1-4|NA
CATSREDRGNEKLFF
TGTGCCACCAGCAGGGAAGACAGGGGTAATGAAAAACTGTTTTTT
>TRBD1|TRBV5-6|TRBJ1-6|NA
CASSGTGDFNSPLHF
TGTGCCAGCAGCGGAACAGGGGATTTTAATTCACCCCTCCACTTT
>TRBD2|TRBV5-1|TRBJ2-1|NA
CASSLFPSGRTSYNEQFF
TGCGCCAGCAGCTTGTTCCCTAGCGGGAGGACCTCCTACAATGAGCAGTTCTTC
>TRBD1|TRBV19|TRBJ1-3|NA
CASRATGAGNTIYF
TGTGCCAGTAGGGCGACAGGGGCTGGAAACACCATATATTTT
>NA|TRBV24-1|TRBJ1-1|NA
CATSDSKGPTAEAFF
TGTGCCACCAGTGATTCAAAGGGGCCTACGGCTGAAGCTTTCTTT